Detailed here is one T cell receptor beta chain. Ten or more counts support this clonotype. Its antigen specificity is not known. No qualities accompany the bases; no much larger clone lies one base away. The record originates from a study of blood T cells in healthy people across ages (dated by TCRdb to the mid-2010s). In terms of the full investigation: In model experiments, template switching captured about one uniquely barcoded TCR beta cDNA molecule for every two T cells. Two additional independent replicas of 1 million unique cDNA reads from the same blood draw were analyzed for two donors (one aged 18 to 30 and one aged 80 or older). Four age groups were formed from the donors: young (average 16 years), middle-aged (just under 40), aged (about 62) and long-lived (roughly 88). Age-related changes in TCR beta repertoire diversity were measured in the study by deep sequencing normalized with unique cDNA molecular identifiers.

Including the terminal cysteine and phenylalanine, the CDR3 comprises 15 residues. Here the CDR3 DNA is all that survives: 45 bases in frame from base 1. Trimming leaves V shorter by 3 bases and J shorter by 0 bases, with the junction holding 4 bases beyond the gene matches. Points the paper makes about the study in general: Conclusive comparison of naive and antigen-experienced compartments was prevented by the profiling of bulk unsorted PBMCs. The long-lived group showed more naive CD4+ T cells, fewer expanded clones and increased TCR diversity than the aged group, suggesting age selection. The CMV infection status of donors was not known, potentially confounding age-related changes in expanded clonotypes. Observed TCR beta diversity correlated strongly with the percentage of naive T cells measured by flow cytometry. Observed TCR beta diversity per million T cells fell roughly linearly with age, and a significant reduction was already apparent by age about 38. Estimates of total diversity based on one million sequenced T cells were regarded as lower bounds and as underestimates.

Donors were 40 or so systemically healthy Caucasian individuals from Russia aged roughly 6 to 90 years. Each donor gave about 11 milliliters of peripheral blood, drawn into EDTA-treated Vacutainer tubes. PBMCs were isolated by Ficoll-Paque density-gradient centrifugation, with at least 6 million obtained per sample. Total RNA, at least 6 micrograms per sample, was extracted from PBMCs with Trizol reagent. For every donor, flow cytometry on a PBMC aliquot measured the percentage of naive CD45RAhigh/CD27high T cells. To prepare the library, 5' RACE was applied. Sequencer: Illumina HiSeq 2500. A second 7 to 11 cycle PCR used a sample-barcoded 5' primer and a J-beta primer mix. A template-switch 5' adaptor carrying 12 random nucleotides introduced a unique molecular identifier onto each TCR beta cDNA molecule. Each sample yielded at least 3 million CDR3-containing paired-end reads. First-strand cDNA was synthesized from all RNA with the Mint cDNA synthesis kit, primed by a TRBC-specific oligonucleotide. Following uracil-DNA glycosylase treatment, all cDNA underwent a first 18-cycle PCR with the universal primers M1SS and BC2_uni_R. The published analysis was carried out like this. Each sample was normalized by randomly selecting 1 million high-quality reads, each carrying a distinct molecular identifier. Reads sharing molecular identifiers were discarded rather than binned into consensus sequences. MiTCR, run with a Q25 quality threshold and the strictest error-elimination algorithm, handled CDR3 identification, clonotype clustering and error correction. A nonparametric unseen species model with Euler transformation was used to estimate lower-bound total TCR beta diversity. The raw public data were reprocessed by TCRdb itself: fastp quality trimming at Q25, MiXCR clonotype calling, in-frame beta chains only. Rows with one shared CDR3 protein collapse into an entry with the most common genes and DNA. TCRdb's processing, not the study's, gives the V and J calls here. This sample gives approximately 780,000 distinct CDR3 sequences in total; 25% to 30% of them show up just once. The ten largest make up 2.5% to 3.5% of the sample.

The data were also submitted as part of a second study, on T cells of mothers and their children. From the second report: Nine systemically healthy Caucasian individuals, comprising three mothers and their six children, were included as donors. cDNA synthesis consumed the entire amount of extracted RNA, loaded at roughly 1.5 ug RNA in each 15 ul reaction. In the second PCR, the M1S primer added sample barcodes and 2-4 random nucleotides. Each mother yielded over 9 million TCR beta CDR3 reads and each child roughly 2.9 million reads. TCR recombination output is similarly shaped by thymic selection in related and unrelated pairs, with a minor effect exerted by inherited differences. Normalized repertoire overlap was always found to be slightly, but never significantly, higher in related mother-child pairs than in unrelated mother-child pairs. No persistent microchimeric T cell clones were found, with a detection sensitivity of roughly 100 clones per million clonotypes. Deep NGS was used in the study to compare the TCR beta repertoires of mothers and children and to look for features that separate related mother-child pairs from unrelated individuals. On average, the children were approximately 11 +/- 4 years old, while the mothers were 40 +/- 4 years old. After adapter ligation with NEBNext reagents, the libraries were sequenced on Illumina HiSeq 2000 with 100+100 nt paired-end reads. To prevent cross-contamination, the mother and child libraries were prepared a month apart and were sequenced in separate runs. For each donor, somewhere between 500,000 and 2,000,000 distinct TCR beta clonotypes were identified. Naive TCR beta clonotypes were estimated from low-frequency clonotypes matched to each donor's FACS-determined naive share, without sorting.

The sequenced sample consisted of blood. The sequence was obtained from a boy aged 10-17 years in good health. Rearrangement joined TRBV12-3 or TRBV12-4 to TRBJ2-7, and 8 junction bases match TRBD1. The DNA sequence is TGTGCCAGCAGTTTCTGGACAGGGAGCTCCTACGAGCAGTACTTC. Protein translation: CASSFWTGSSYEQYF.